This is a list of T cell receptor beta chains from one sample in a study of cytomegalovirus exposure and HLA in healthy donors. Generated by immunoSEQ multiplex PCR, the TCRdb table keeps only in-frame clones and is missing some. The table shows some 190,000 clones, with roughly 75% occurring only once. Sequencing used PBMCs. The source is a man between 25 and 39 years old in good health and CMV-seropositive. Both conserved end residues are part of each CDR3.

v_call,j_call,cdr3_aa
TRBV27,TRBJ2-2,CASSSGGINTGELFF
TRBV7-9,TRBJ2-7,CASSSQAGGQDEQYF
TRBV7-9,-,CASSLRGGYEQYF
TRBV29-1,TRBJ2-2,CSVPYPAGTGELFF
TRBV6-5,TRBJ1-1,CASSYKQMNTEAFF
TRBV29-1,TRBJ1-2,CSVDIEASYGYTF
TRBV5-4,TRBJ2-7,CASSGSTAYEQYF
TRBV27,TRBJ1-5,CASSLKGQPQHF
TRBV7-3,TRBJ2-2,CASSASPTGELFF
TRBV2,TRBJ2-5,CASSGLAEETQYF
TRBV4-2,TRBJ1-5,CASRLSGQGDQPQHF
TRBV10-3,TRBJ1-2,CAIGDSSYGYTF
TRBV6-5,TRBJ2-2,CASYQRQQGPGELFF
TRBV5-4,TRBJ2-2,CASSLVQGKTGELFF
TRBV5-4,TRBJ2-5,CASSLVGQRETQYF
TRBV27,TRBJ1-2,CASSAGRGGYGYTF
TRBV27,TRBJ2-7,CASSLSTVGARATYEQYF
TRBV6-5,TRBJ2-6,CASSFDISGANVLTF
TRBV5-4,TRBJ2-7,CASSLDPGSYEQYF
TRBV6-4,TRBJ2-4,CASSGGLAAKNIQYF
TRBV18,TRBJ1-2,CASSPPPGGNGYTF
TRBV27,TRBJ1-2,CASSLGKGRGYTF
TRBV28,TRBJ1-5,CASSRNQPQHF
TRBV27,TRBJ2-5,CASSLPGTQYF
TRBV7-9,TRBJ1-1,CASRLQGPNTEAFF
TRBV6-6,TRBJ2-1,CASSSGLAGKNNEQFF
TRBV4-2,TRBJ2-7,CASSQGSGRSYEQYF
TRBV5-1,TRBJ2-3,CASSLAGITNTDTQYF
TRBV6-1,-,CASSELSYEQYF
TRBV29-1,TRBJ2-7,CSVADARLYEQYF
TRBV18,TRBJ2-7,CASSPRGGREGGDYEQYF
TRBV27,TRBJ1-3,CAIYTAGGGNTIYF
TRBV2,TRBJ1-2,CASSPETGGDGYTF
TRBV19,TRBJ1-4,CASRDSATNEKLFF
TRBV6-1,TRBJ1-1,CASSEVGGATSEAFF
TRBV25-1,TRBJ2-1,CASSLYNEQFF
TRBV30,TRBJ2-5,CAYASGTVETQYF
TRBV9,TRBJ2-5,CASSSLSDGAETQYF
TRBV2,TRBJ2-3,CASSVDRGSTDTQYF
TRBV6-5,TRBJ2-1,CASVSRGDIEQFF
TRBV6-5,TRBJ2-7,CASSYFGVALTYEQYF
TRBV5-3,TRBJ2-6,CARSSPGRDGANVLTF
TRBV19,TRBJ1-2,CASSPGLMAYGYTF
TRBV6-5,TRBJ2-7,CASSYSDRVSDEQYF
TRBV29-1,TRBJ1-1,CSAPSGTPWANTEAFF
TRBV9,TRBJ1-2,CASSGPRVGAGGYTF
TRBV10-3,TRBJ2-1,CAISALAGGHNEQFF
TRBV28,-,CASRTGASNEQYF
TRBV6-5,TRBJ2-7,CASSSRYEQYF
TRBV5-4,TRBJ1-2,CASSLAGRATNYGYTF
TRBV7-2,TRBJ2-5,CASTHQWRGETQYF